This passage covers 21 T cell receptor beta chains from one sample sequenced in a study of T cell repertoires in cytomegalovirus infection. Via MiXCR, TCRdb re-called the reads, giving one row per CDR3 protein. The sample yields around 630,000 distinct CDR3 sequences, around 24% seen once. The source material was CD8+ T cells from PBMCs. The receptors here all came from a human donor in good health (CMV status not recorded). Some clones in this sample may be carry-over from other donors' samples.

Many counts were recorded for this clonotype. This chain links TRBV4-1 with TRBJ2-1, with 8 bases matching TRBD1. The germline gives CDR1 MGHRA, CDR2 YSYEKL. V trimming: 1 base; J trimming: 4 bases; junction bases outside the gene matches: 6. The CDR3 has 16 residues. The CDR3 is CASSQVSRGPYNEQFF. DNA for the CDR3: TGCGCCAGCAGCCAAGTTTCCAGGGGGCCTTACAATGAGCAGTTCTTC.

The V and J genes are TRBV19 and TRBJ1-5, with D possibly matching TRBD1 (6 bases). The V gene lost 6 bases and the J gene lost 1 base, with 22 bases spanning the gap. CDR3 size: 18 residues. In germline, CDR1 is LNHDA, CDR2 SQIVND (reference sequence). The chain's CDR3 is CASSPWTASRRSNQPQHF. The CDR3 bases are TGTGCCAGTAGCCCTTGGACAGCCTCTCGGAGGAGCAATCAGCCCCAGCATTTT.

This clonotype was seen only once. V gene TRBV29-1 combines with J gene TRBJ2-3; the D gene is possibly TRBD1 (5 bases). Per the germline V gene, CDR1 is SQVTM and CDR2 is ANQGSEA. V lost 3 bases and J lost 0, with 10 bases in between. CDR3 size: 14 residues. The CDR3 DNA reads TGCAGCGTTGATGGGCACAGGAGCACAGATACGCAGTATTTT. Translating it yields CSVDGHRSTDTQYF.

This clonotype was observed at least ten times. The CDR3 DNA reads as TGTGCCAGCAGTTTAAGGGGGACACACAGCACAGATACGCAGTATTTT. Translated, it gives CASSLRGTHSTDTQYF. V and J are TRBV28 and TRBJ2-3; D possibly corresponds to TRBD1 (6 bases). The CDR3 spans 16 residues. CDR1 is MDHEN and CDR2 is SYDVKM in the germline V gene. V lost 2 bases and J 0 bases, leaving 12 bases between the germline ends.

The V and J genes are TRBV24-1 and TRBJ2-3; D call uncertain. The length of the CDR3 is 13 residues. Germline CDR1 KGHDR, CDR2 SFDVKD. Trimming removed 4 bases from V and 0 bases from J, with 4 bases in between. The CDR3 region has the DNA TGTGCCACCAGTGAGCCGAGCACAGATACGCAGTATTTT. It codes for CATSEPSTDTQYF.

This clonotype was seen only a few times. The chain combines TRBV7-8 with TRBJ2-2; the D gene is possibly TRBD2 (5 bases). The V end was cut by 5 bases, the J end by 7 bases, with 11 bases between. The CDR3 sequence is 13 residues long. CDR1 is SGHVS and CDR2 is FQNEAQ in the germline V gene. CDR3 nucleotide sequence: TGTGCCAGCAGCACGCCCGGGAACGGGGAGCTGTTTTTT. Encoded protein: CASSTPGNGELFF. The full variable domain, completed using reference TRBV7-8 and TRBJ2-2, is GAGVSQSPRYKVAKRGQDVALRCDPISGHVSLFWYQQALGQGPEFLTYFQNEAQLDKSGLPSDRFFAERPEGSVSTLKIQRTQQEDSAVYLCASSTPGNGELFFGEGSRLTVL.

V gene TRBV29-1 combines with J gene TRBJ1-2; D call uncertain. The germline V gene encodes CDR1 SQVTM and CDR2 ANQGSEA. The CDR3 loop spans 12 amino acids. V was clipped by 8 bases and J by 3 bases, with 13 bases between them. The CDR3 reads CSIVEGDYGYTF. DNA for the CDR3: TGCAGCATTGTAGAGGGCGACTATGGCTACACCTTC. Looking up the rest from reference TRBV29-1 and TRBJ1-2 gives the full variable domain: SAVISQKPSRDICQRGTSLTIQCQVDSQVTMMFWYRQQPGQSLTLIATANQGSEATYESGFVIDKFPISRPNLTFSTLTVSNMSPEDSSIYLCSIVEGDYGYTFGSGTRLTVV.

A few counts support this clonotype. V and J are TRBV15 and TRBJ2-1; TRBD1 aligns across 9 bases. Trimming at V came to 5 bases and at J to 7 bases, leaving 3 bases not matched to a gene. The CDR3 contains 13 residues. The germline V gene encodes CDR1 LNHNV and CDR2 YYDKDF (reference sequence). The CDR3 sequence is CATSGDRDNEQFF. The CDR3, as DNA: TGTGCCACCAGCGGGGACAGGGATAATGAGCAGTTCTTC.

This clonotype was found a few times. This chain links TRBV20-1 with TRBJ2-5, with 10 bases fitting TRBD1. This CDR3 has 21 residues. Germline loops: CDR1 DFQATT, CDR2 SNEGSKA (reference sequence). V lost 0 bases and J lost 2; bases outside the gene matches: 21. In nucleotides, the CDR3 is TGCAGTGCTAGAGATCCCCGCCGGGACAGGGGACCTCTACTATTGCAAGAGACCCAGTACTTC. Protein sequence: CSARDPRRDRGPLLLQETQYF.

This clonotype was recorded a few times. CDR3 sequence reads: CASSQADWQTGGYTEAFF. CDR3 in DNA: TGCGCCAGCAGCCAAGCGGATTGGCAGACAGGGGGCTACACTGAAGCTTTCTTT. This chain uses TRBV4-3 with TRBJ1-1; 10 bases line up with TRBD1. The trim removed 1 base at V and 3 bases at J, leaving 11 bases unmatched. The CDR3 is made up of 18 amino acids. Per the germline V gene, CDR1 is LGHNA and CDR2 is YSLEER.

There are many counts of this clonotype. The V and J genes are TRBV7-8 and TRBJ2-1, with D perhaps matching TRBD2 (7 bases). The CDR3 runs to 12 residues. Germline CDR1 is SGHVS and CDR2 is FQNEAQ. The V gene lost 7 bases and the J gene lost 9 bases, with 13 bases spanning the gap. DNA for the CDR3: TGTGCCAGCACCACCGGGGGGCTTGAGCAGTTCTTC. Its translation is CASTTGGLEQFF.

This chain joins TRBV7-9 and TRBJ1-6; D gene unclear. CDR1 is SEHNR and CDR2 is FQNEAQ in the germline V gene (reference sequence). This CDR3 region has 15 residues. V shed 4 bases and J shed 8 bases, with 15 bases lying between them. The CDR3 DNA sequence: TGTGCCAGCAGCTCGGGTAGAGCCGATGATTCACCCCTCCACTTT. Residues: CASSSGRADDSPLHF.

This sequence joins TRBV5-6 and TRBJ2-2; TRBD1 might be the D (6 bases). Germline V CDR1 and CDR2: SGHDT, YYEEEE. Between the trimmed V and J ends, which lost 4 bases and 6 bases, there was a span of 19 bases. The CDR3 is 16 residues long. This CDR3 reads CASSPEPDSSPGELFF. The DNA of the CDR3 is TGTGCCAGCAGCCCCGAACCGGACAGTTCGCCCGGGGAGCTGTTTTTT.

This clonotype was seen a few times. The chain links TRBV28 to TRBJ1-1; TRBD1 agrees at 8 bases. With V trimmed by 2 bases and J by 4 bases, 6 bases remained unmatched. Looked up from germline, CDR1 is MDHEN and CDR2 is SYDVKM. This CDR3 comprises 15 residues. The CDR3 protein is CASSLSPTGGTEAFF. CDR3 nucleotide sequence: TGTGCCAGCAGTTTAAGTCCTACAGGGGGCACTGAAGCTTTCTTT.

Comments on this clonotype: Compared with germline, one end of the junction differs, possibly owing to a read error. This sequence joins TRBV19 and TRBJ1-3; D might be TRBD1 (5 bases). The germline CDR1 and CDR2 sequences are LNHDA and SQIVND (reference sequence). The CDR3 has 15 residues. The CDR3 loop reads CASSLGTASRNTIYF. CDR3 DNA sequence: TGTGCCAGTAGTCTCGGGACGGCCTCTCGAAACACCATATATTTT.

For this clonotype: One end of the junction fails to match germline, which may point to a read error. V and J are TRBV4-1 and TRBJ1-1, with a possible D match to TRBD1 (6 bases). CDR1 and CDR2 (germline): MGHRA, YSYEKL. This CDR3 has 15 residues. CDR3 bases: TGCACCAGCAGCCAAGATCCCGGGACATTAACTGAAGCTTTCTTT. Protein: CTSSQDPGTLTEAFF.

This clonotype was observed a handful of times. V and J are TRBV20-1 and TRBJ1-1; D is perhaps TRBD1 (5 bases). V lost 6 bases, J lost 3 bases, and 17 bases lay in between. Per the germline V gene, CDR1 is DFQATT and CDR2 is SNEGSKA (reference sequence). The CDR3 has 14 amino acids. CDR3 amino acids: CSAAKGWGDTEAFF. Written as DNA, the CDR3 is TGCAGTGCCGCGAAGGGCTGGGGGGACACTGAAGCTTTCTTT.

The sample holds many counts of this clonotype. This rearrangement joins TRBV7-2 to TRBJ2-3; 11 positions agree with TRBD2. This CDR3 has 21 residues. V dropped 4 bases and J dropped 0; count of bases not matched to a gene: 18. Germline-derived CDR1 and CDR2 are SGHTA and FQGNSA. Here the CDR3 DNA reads TGTGCCAGCAGCTCGCCTAGAGGGGCGGTAGCGGGGGGGACTAGCACAGATACGCAGTATTTT. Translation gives CASSSPRGAVAGGTSTDTQYF.

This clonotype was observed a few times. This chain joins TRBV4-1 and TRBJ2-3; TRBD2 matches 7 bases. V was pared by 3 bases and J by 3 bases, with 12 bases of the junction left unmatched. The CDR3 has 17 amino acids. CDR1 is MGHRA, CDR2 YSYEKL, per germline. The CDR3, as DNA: TGCGCCAGCAGCCATCTAGCTTGGGGGGGTAGTACAGATACGCAGTATTTT. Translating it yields CASSHLAWGGSTDTQYF.

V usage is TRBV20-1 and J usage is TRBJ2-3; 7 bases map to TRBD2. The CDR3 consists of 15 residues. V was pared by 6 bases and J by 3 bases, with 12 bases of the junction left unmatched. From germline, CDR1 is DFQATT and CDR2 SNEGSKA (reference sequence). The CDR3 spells CSAFAAGMGTDTQYF. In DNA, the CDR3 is TGCAGTGCGTTCGCAGCGGGGATGGGGACAGATACGCAGTATTTT.

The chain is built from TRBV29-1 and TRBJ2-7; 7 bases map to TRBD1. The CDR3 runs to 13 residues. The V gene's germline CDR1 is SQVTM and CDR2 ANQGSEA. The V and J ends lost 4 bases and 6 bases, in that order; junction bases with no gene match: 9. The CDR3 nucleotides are TGCAGCGTTGTGAGGGACAGCGATATCGAGCAGTACTTC. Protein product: CSVVRDSDIEQYF.